Listed here are 11 T cell receptor beta chains from one sample, sequenced in a study of shared clonotypes between healthy human individuals. Here immunoSEQ multiplex PCR was the method, and the copy in TCRdb shows in-frame clones only, minus some. The table records 1.4 million or so clones, less than 99% of them present only once. The sequencing sample was made of naive CD4+ T cells sorted from blood. The sample's subset: CD45RA+ positively selected. Source of these receptors: a man younger than 40 in good health.

This clone was seen a few times. The chain recombines TRBV6-5 with TRBJ1-2; D gene ambiguous. The CDR3 covers 11 residues. The germline gives CDR1 MNHEY, CDR2 SVGAGI. V lost 10 bases to trimming and J lost 0 bases, with 6 bases between them. Written as DNA, the CDR3 is TGTGCCACTGGAACTAACTATGGCTACACCTTC. It translates to CATGTNYGYTF.

The chain employs TRBV27 and TRBJ2-1, with 11 bases lining up with TRBD2. The J segment lost 7 bases and the V segment lost 5 bases, leaving 13 bases of the junction unmatched. Germline CDR1 MNHEY, CDR2 SMNVEV (reference sequence). This CDR3 is 17 amino acids long. CDR3 sequence: CASSPKMASGRSNEQFF. CDR3 bases: TGTGCCAGCAGTCCCAAAATGGCTAGCGGGAGGTCTAATGAGCAGTTCTTC.

The chain recombines TRBV9 with TRBJ2-2; D ambiguous. Germline V lookup: CDR1 SGDLS, CDR2 YYNGEE. CDR3 length equals 14 residues. V was cut by 6 bases and J by 5 bases, with 14 bases left in between. CDR3 nucleotides: TGTGCCAGCACCGCGTATAGTCGGACCGGGGAGCTGTTTTTT. Protein product: CASTAYSRTGELFF.

The V and J genes are TRBV4-3 and TRBJ2-3; no definite D call. CDR1 and CDR2 from the germline V gene are LGHNA and YSLEER. CDR3 length: 13 residues. V dropped 1 base and J dropped 6 bases, with 8 bases sitting between them. The CDR3 spells CASSQVGDDTQYF. The CDR3 region has the DNA TGCGCCAGCAGCCAAGTTGGGGATGATACGCAGTATTTT.

This sequence joins TRBV6-5 and TRBJ1-2, with 7 nucleotides matching TRBD1. The CDR3 contains 13 residues. Germline V gene data show CDR1 as MNHEY and CDR2 as SVGAGI. Unmatched junction bases numbered 1, after V lost 5 bases and J lost 1 base. In DNA, the CDR3 is TGTGCCAGCAGTCGACAGGGTAACTATGGCTACACCTTC. It yields the protein CASSRQGNYGYTF.

The chain uses TRBV27 and TRBJ2-1; 15 bases line up with TRBD2. The length of the CDR3 is 18 residues. The junction had 9 bases not matched to a gene; V was cut back by 5 bases and J by 4 bases. Germline CDR1 MNHEY, CDR2 SMNVEV (reference sequence). In DNA form, the CDR3 reads TGTGCCAGCAGTCTGGGACTAGCGGGAGGCTTTAGGTACAATGAGCAGTTCTTC. It specifies CASSLGLAGGFRYNEQFF.

The chain employs TRBV5-1 and TRBJ2-3; D may correspond to TRBD1 or TRBD2 (5 bases each). The CDR3 runs to 16 residues. The germline V gene has CDR1 SGHRS and CDR2 YFSETQ. Trimming removed 2 bases at V and 6 bases at J, with 19 bases between. The CDR3 sequence: CASSFLGPGMADTQYF. In DNA, the CDR3 is TGCGCCAGCAGCTTTTTGGGACCAGGGATGGCGGATACGCAGTATTTT.

The chain joins TRBV18 to TRBJ1-1, with D unclear. Germline-derived CDR1 and CDR2 are KGHSH and LQKENI. The CDR3 runs to 16 residues. Trimming pared 2 bases from V and 0 bases from J, leaving 13 bases between. CDR3: CASSPGTGVVNTEAFF. CDR3 nucleotide sequence: TGTGCCAGCTCACCAGGTACCGGGGTGGTGAACACTGAAGCTTTCTTT.

The chain couples TRBV7-8 to TRBJ1-2; D unresolved. Germline V gives CDR1 SGHVS, CDR2 FQNEAQ. V gave up 3 bases and J gave up 4 bases, with 15 bases separating them. This CDR3 has 15 amino acids. CDR3: CASSFLGARTYGYTF. The CDR3 nucleotides read TGTGCCAGCAGCTTCCTCGGAGCCAGGACCTATGGCTACACCTTC.

As concerns this clone: The same CDR3 can be traced to other DNA sequences in this sample. The rearrangement uses TRBV5-1 and TRBJ2-5; a weak D match, TRBD1 (5 bases). V was pared by 2 bases and J by 3 bases, with 8 bases between. The CDR3 totals 13 residues. The germline CDR1 and CDR2 sequences are SGHRS and YFSETQ. CDR3 DNA sequence: TGCGCCAGCAGCTTAACAGGAGAAGAGACCCAGTACTTC. Translated, it gives CASSLTGEETQYF.

The rearrangement links TRBV11-2 to TRBJ2-7, with 10 positions matching TRBD2. The CDR3 is made up of 15 amino acids. Germline loops: CDR1 SGHAT, CDR2 FQNNGV. V lost 3 bases and J lost 6; bases outside the gene matches: 8. CDR3: CASSFQLAGTVEQYF. As DNA, the CDR3 is TGTGCCAGCAGCTTCCAACTAGCGGGAACGGTCGAGCAGTACTTC.